This is a list of T cell receptor beta chains from one sample in a study of cytomegalovirus exposure and HLA in healthy donors. Here immunoSEQ multiplex PCR was the method, and the copy in TCRdb shows in-frame clones only, minus some. The data show nearly 200,000 clones, and the top ten clones hold less than 0.9%. The source material was PBMCs. The receptors were sampled from a boy between 10 and 17 years old in good health and CMV-seronegative. CDR3s include the opening cysteine and the closing phenylalanine or tryptophan.

CDR3 length	V gene	J gene	CDR3 protein
13	TRBV6-4	TRBJ1-1	CASSEQGWTEAFF
14	TRBV5-1	TRBJ1-2	CASSQGSINYGYTF
12	TRBV2	TRBJ2-7	CASGGESYEQYF
15	TRBV25-1	TRBJ2-7	CASSARLAGVNEQYF
17	TRBV4-1	TRBJ1-1	CASSQGAPRGQLAEAFF
16	TRBV12-5	TRBJ1-4	CASALRDRESNEKLFF
14	TRBV7-2	TRBJ1-2	CASSLDRGAWGYTF
13	TRBV19	TRBJ1-1	CASSMGPNTEAFF
15	TRBV6-5	TRBJ2-7	CASSWAGLGIYEQYF
14	TRBV19	TRBJ1-1	CASKTGTMGTEAFF
12	TRBV29-1	TRBJ2-1	CSVAEHNNEQFF
13	TRBV28	TRBJ1-6	CASRTGNNSPLHF
17	TRBV4-2	TRBJ1-6	CASSPSAAQLNNSPLHF
15	TRBV2	TRBJ1-5	CASRTGRASNQPQHF
13	TRBV6-5	TRBJ1-2	CASTTGETGGYTF
13	TRBV6-1	TRBJ1-1	CASSNPGYTEAFF
16	TRBV6-6	TRBJ1-6	CASTDRGPYENSPLRF
14	TRBV14	TRBJ1-2	CASSQAPGPYGYTF
14	TRBV6-5	TRBJ1-1	CASSHTSGDREAFF
15	TRBV2	TRBJ2-1	CASRDDFSSYNEQFF
15	TRBV21-1	TRBJ1-1	CASSKDSRGDTEAFF
18	TRBV7-6	TRBJ2-2	CASRSTSGGLTNTGELFF
15	TRBV2	TRBJ2-7	CASKGPGNFGHEQYF
12	TRBV7-6	TRBJ1-1	CASSLGTAEAFF
15	TRBV6-5	TRBJ2-3	CASSSGTSITDTQYF